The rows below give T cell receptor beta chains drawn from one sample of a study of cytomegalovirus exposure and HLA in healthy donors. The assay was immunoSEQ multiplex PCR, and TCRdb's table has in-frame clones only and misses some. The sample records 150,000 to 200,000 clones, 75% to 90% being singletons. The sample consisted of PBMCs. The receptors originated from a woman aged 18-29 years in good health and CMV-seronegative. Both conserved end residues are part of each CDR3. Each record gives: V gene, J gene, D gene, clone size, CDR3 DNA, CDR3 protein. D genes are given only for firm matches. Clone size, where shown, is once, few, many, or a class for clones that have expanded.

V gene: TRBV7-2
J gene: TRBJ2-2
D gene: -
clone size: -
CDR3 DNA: TGTGCCAGCAGCCTAGGGCCGATTAACACCGGGGAGCTGTTTTTT
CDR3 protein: CASSLGPINTGELFF

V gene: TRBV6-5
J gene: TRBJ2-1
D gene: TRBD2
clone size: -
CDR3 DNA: TGTGCCAGCAGTCATCTAGCGGGTGGGCAGTTCTTC
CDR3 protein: CASSHLAGGQFF

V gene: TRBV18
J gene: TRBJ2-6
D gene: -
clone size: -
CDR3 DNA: TGTGCCAGCTCACCTGTATTACAGGGAAATGGGGCCAACGTCCTGACTTTC
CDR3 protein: CASSPVLQGNGANVLTF

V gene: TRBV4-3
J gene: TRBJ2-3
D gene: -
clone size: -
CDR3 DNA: TGCGCCAGCAGCCAAGTTTGGAGCGGGCAAGGGGACACAGATACGCAGTATTTT
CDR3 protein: CASSQVWSGQGDTDTQYF

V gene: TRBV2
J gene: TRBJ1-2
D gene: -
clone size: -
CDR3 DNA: TGTGCCAGCAGTGGCAGGGTTTTTGGCTACACCTTC
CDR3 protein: CASSGRVFGYTF

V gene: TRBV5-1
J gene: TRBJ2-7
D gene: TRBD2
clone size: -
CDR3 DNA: TGCGCCAGCAGCCAAGAGCGGGGAGGGCAGTACTTC
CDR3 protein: CASSQERGGQYF

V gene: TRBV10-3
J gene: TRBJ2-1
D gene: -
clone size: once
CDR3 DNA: TGTGCCATCAGTGAAGGGGAAAGGGGAAAGTACAATGAGCAGTTCTTC
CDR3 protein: CAISEGERGKYNEQFF

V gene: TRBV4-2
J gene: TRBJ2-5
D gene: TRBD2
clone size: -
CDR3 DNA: TGTGCCAGCAGCCAAGACCCAAGCGGGGGCCAAGAGACCCAGTACTTC
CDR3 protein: CASSQDPSGGQETQYF

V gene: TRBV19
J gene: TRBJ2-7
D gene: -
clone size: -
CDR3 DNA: TGTGCCAGTAGTATGGGGCAGGGGTCCTACGAGCAGTACTTC
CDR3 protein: CASSMGQGSYEQYF

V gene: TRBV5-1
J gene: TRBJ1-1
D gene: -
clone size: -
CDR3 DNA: TGCGCCAGCAGCCCGGGGCGGGGGGCTAGCACTGAAGCTTTCTTT
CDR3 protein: CASSPGRGASTEAFF

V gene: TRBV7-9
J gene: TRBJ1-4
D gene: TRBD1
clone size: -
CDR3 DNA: TGTGCCAGCAGCTCTCCCCGACAGGGGCCTAATGAAAAACTGTTTTTT
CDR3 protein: CASSSPRQGPNEKLFF

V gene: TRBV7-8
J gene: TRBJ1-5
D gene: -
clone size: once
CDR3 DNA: TGTGCCAGCAGCTTACTGGGAGGAGGCAATCAGCCCCAGCATTTT
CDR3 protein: CASSLLGGGNQPQHF

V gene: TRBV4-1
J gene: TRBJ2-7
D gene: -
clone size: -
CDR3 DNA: TGCGCCAGCAGCTTCGACAGGCAGGGAGGGGCCTACGAGCAGTACTTC
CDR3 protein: CASSFDRQGGAYEQYF

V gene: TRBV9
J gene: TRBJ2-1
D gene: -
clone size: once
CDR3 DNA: TGTGCCAGCAGCGTAGGCCCCCCCACTAGCCCGAGCGGGGAGCAGTTCTTC
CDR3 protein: CASSVGPPTSPSGEQFF

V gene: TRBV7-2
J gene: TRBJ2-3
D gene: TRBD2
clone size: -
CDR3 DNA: TGTGCCAGCAGCACTAGCGGCCCCATGGGTACGCAGTATTTT
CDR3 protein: CASSTSGPMGTQYF

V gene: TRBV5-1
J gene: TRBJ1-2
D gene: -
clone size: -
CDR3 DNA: TGCGCCAGCAGCTTGGAGACAGACTATGGCTACACCTTC
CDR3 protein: CASSLETDYGYTF

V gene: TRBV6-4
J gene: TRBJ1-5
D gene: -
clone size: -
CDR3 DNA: TGTGCCAGCAGTAGGTCAGGGGACGGCAATCAGCCCCAGCATTTT
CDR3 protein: CASSRSGDGNQPQHF

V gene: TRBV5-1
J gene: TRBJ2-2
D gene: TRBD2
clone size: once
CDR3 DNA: TGCGCCAGCAGCTTAGCGACGGGGAGGGTAGAGGAGCTGTTTTTT
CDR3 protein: CASSLATGRVEELFF

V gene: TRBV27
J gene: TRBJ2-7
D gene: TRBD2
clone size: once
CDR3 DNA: TGTGCCAGCAGTTCGCCGACTAGCGGGCGAACCTACGAGCAGTACTTC
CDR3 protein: CASSSPTSGRTYEQYF

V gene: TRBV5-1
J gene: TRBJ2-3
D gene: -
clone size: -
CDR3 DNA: TGCGCCACCAGCACCGGTAGCACAGATACGCAGTATTTT
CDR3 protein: CATSTGSTDTQYF

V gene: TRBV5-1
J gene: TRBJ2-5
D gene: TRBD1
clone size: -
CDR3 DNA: TGCGCCAGCAGCTCCGGGACAGGGCAGGAGACCCAGTACTTC
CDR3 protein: CASSSGTGQETQYF

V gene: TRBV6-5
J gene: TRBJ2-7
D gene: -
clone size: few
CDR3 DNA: TGTGCCAGCAGTTACAGGACGGGGGAGCAGTACTTC
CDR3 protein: CASSYRTGEQYF

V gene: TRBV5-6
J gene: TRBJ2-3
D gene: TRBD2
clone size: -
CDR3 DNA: TGTGCCAGCAGCTTACTAGCGGGGGGGCTTGATACGCAGTATTTT
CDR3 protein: CASSLLAGGLDTQYF

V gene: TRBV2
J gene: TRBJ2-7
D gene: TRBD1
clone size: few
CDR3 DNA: TGTGCCAGCAGTGAAGGACAGGGGGCTCCGTACGAGCAGTACTTC
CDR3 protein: CASSEGQGAPYEQYF

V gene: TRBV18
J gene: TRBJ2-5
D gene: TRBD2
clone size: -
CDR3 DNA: TGTGCCAGCTCACCCCAACTAGCGGGAGGACAAGAGACCCAGTACTTC
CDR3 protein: CASSPQLAGGQETQYF

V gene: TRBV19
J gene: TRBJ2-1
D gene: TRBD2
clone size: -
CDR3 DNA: TGTGCCAGTAGTATAGGCCAGCGGGAAGCTTTTTACAATGAGCAGTTCTTC
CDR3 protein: CASSIGQREAFYNEQFF

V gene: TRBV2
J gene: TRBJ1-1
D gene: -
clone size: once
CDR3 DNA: TGTGCCAGCACGGCTACAGGGTTAATGTTGGGCGGTGAAGCTTTCTTT
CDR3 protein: CASTATGLMLGGEAFF

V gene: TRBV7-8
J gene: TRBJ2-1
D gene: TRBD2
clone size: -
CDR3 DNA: TGTGCCAGCAGCTTAGATCCGGCTAGCGGGAAGTTCTTC
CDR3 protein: CASSLDPASGKFF

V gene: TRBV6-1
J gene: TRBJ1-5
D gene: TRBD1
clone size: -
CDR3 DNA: TGTGCCAGCAGGGTAGGACAGGGGGCGCGGCTGCCCCAGCATTTT
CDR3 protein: CASRVGQGARLPQHF

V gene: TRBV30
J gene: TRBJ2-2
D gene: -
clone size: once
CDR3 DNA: TGTGCCTGGAGTATCGCAGCGAACACCGGGGAGCTGTTTTTT
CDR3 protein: CAWSIAANTGELFF

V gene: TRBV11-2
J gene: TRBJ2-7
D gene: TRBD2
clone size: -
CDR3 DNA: TGTGCCAGCAGCTTAGTTGGCAGTGGGGGAGCGGGACCCAGGGACGAGCAGTACTTC
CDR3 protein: CASSLVGSGGAGPRDEQYF

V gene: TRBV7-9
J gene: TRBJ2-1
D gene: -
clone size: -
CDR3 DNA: TGTGCCAGCAGCTTGGCGGGGCCCTACAATGAGCAGTTCTTC
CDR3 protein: CASSLAGPYNEQFF

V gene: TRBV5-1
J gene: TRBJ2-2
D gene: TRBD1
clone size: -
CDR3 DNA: TGCGCCAGCAGCTTGGTCGTGAGGCAGGGGGCGGCCGGGGAGCTGTTTTTT
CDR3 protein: CASSLVVRQGAAGELFF

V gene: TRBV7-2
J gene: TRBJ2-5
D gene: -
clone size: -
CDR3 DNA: TGTGCCAGCAGCTTTTCAGGGTACGAGACCCAGTACTTC
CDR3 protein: CASSFSGYETQYF

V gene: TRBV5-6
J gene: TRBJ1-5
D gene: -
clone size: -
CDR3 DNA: TGTGCCAGCAGCTTGTATGGTCAGATGATCAATCAGCCCCAGCATTTT
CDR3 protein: CASSLYGQMINQPQHF

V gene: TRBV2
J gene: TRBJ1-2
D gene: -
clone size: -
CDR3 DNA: TGTGCCAGCAGTGAAGCGCTTCGGGCCACGGGAGGCTACACCTTC
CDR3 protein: CASSEALRATGGYTF

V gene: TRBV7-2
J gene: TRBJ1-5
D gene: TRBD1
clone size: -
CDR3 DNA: TGTGCCAGCAGCCGACAGGGTATCTTTAATCAGCCCCAGCATTTT
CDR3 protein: CASSRQGIFNQPQHF

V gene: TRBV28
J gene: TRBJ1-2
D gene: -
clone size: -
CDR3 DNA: TGTGCCAGCAGACCCGGACAGACCTATGGCTACACCTTC
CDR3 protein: CASRPGQTYGYTF

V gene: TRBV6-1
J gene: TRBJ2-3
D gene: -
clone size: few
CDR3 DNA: TGTGCCAGCGTACTGGATACGCAGTATTTT
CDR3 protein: CASVLDTQYF

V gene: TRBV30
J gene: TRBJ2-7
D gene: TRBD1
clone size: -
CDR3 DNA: TGTGCCTGGAGGAAAACCGGGACAGGGTCATACGAGCAGTACTTC
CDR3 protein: CAWRKTGTGSYEQYF

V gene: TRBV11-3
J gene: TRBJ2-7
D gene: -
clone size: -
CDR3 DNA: TGTGCCAGCAGCTCTCTACCCCCCCTAATCTACGAGCAGTACTTC
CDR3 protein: CASSSLPPLIYEQYF

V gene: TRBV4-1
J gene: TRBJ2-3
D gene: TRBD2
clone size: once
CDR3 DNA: TGCGCCAGCAGCCCGCGGGGGGTGGTGAAAGATACGCAGTATTTT
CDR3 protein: CASSPRGVVKDTQYF

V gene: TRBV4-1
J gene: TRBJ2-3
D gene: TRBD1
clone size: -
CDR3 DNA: TGCGCCAGCAGCCAACCGGGACAGGGTGGCGATACGCAGTATTTT
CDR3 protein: CASSQPGQGGDTQYF

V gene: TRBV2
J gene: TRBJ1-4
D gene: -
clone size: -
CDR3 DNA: TGTGCCAGCAACGCAGGGGTGGCTAATGAAAAACTGTTTTTT
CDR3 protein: CASNAGVANEKLFF

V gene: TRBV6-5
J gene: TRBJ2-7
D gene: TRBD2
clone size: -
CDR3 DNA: TGTGCCAGCAGGGCCCGGGGGGGCGGATCCTACGAGCAGTACTTC
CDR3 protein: CASRARGGGSYEQYF

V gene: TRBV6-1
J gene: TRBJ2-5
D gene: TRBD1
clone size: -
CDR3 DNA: TGTGCCAGCAGTGAATGGGGGGAACTCCGGGACAGGTCGCCAGAGACCCAGTACTTC
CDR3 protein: CASSEWGELRDRSPETQYF

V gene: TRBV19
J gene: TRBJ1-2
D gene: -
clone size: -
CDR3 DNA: TGTGCCAGTAGTGGCGGTGGGTATGGCTACACCTTC
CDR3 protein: CASSGGGYGYTF

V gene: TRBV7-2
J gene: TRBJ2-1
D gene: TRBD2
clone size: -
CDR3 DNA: TGTGCCAGCAGCCCCTTGACTAGCGGGAAGGGTGAGCAGTTCTTC
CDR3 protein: CASSPLTSGKGEQFF

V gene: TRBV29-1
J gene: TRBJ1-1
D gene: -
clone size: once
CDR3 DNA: TGCAGCGTCGAGGGTGAGGGGGACACTGAAGCTTTCTTT
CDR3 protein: CSVEGEGDTEAFF

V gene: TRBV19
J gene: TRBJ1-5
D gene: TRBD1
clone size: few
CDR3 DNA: TGTGCCAGTAGTATAGATTTCACAGGGGGCAATCAGCCCCAGCATTTT
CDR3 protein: CASSIDFTGGNQPQHF

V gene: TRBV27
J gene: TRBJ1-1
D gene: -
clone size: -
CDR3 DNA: TGTGCCAGCAGTTTGGGCGGGGGCCTGAACACTGAAGCTTTCTTT
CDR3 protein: CASSLGGGLNTEAFF